This TCR beta chain comes out of a study of ipilimumab plus nivolumab after autologous stem cell transplantation. Background on the study: Patients received a median of about five ipilimumab and roughly eight nivolumab doses.

Germline CDR1 and CDR2: SEHNR and FQNEAQ (reference sequence). The CDR3 runs to 14 residues. Trimming removed 5 bases from V and 5 bases from J, with 13 bases in between. TCRdb's copy holds only in-frame clones and misses some; the assay was immunoSEQ multiplex PCR. The table includes 35,000 to 50,000 clones, around nine tenths detected once. Starting 14 to 28 days after autologous transplant, ipilimumab 1 mg/kg was given. Through week 26, nivolumab 3 mg/kg IV was given weeks 1, 4, 7, 10, then biweekly. This TCR derives from a male donor with multiple myeloma. The V gene is TRBV7-9, the J gene TRBJ2-1, with a weak D call TRBD2 (5 bases). Specimen: PBMCs, collected in a trial of ipilimumab plus nivolumab as post-transplant consolidation. Written as DNA, the CDR3 is TGTGCCAGCAGCCCACCCGGGATCCACAATGAGCAGTTCTTC. Translated, it gives CASSPPGIHNEQFF. Drawing the rest from reference TRBV7-9 and TRBJ2-1, the complete variable domain is DTGVSQNPRHKITKRGQNVTFRCDPISEHNRLYWYRQTLGQGPEFLTYFQNEAQLEKSRLLSDRFSAERPKGSFSTLEIQRTEQGDSAMYLCASSPPGIHNEQFFGPGTRLTVL.